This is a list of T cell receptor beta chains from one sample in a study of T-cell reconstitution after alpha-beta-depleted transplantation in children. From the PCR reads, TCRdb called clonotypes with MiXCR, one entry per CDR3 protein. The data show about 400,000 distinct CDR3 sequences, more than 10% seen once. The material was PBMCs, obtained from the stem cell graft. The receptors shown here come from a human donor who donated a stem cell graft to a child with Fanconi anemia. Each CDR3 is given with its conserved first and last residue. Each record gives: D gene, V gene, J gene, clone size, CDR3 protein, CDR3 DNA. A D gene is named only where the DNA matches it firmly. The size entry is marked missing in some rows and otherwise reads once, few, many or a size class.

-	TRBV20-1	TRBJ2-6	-	CSARSFSGANVLTF	TGCAGTGCTAGAAGCTTCTCTGGGGCCAACGTCCTGACTTTC
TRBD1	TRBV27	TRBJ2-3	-	CASSLWGPGQQQDTQYF	TGTGCCAGCAGTTTATGGGGCCCGGGACAGCAACAGGATACGCAGTATTTT
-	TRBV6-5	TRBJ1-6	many	CASSPEGDSPLHF	TGTGCCAGCAGTCCGGAAGGGGATTCACCCCTCCACTTT
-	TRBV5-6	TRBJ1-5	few	CASSLGHSQPQHF	TGTGCCAGCAGCTTGGGACATTCTCAGCCCCAGCATTTT
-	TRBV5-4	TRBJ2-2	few	CASSLVGTPITGELFF	TGTGCCAGCAGCTTGGTTGGGACACCTATCACCGGGGAGCTGTTTTTT
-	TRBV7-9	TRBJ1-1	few	CASSGLETLNTEAFF	TGTGCCAGCAGCGGACTCGAGACACTGAACACTGAAGCTTTCTTT
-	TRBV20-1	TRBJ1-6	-	CSASNTGLSSYNSPLHF	TGCAGTGCTAGTAATACAGGGTTGAGCTCCTATAATTCACCCCTCCACTTT
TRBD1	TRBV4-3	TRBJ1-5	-	CASSHGTGVQPQHF	TGCGCCAGCAGCCACGGGACAGGGGTTCAGCCCCAGCATTTT
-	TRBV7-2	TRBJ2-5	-	CASSLFSPQETQYF	TGTGCCAGCAGCTTATTTTCGCCCCAAGAGACCCAGTACTTC
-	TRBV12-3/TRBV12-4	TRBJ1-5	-	CASSWTQTGNQPQHF	TGTGCCAGCAGTTGGACCCAAACGGGCAATCAGCCCCAGCATTTT
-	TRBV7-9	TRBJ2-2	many	CASSLNPNTGELFF	TGTGCCAGCAGCTTAAACCCGAACACCGGGGAGCTGTTTTTT
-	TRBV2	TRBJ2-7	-	CASSGTAIWGEQYF	TGTGCCAGCAGTGGGACGGCTATATGGGGCGAGCAGTACTTC
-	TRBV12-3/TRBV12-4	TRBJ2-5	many	CASSPTIVGNQETQYF	TGTGCCAGCAGTCCGACCATCGTAGGAAACCAAGAGACCCAGTACTTC
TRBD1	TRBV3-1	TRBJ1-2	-	CASREGVDREDGYTF	TGTGCCAGCAGGGAAGGGGTTGACAGGGAGGATGGCTACACCTTC
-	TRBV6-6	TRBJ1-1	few	CASTKGRGTEAFF	TGTGCCAGCACGAAGGGTCGCGGCACTGAAGCTTTCTTT
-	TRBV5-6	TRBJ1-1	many	CASSLGASSEAFF	TGTGCCAGCAGCTTGGGGGCCTCCAGTGAAGCTTTCTTT
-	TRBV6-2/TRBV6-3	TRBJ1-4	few	CASSYEVSRPLSINEKLFF	TGTGCCAGCAGTTACGAAGTCTCCCGGCCGCTGAGTATTAATGAAAAACTGTTTTTT
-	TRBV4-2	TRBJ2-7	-	CASSPGLPYEQYF	TGTGCCAGCAGCCCTGGACTACCCTACGAGCAGTACTTC
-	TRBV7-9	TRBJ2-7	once	CASSPDGLGYEQYF	TGTGCCAGCAGTCCCGACGGTCTCGGGTACGAGCAGTACTTC
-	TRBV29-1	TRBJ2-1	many	CSVEFGALVDEQFF	TGCAGCGTTGAGTTTGGGGCCCTGGTCGATGAGCAGTTCTTC
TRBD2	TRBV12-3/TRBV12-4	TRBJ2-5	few	CASSLGRLAESPVTQYF	TGTGCCAGCAGTTTAGGGCGACTAGCCGAATCCCCCGTGACCCAGTACTTC
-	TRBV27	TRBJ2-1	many	CASSPITGSSYNEQFF	TGTGCCAGCAGTCCGATAACAGGTAGCTCCTACAATGAGCAGTTCTTC
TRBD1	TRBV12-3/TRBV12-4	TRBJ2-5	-	CASYPTGGMETQYF	TGTGCCAGCTACCCGACAGGGGGAATGGAGACCCAGTACTTC
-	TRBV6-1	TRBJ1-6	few	CASSQDSSYNSPLHF	TGTGCCAGCAGCCAAGACAGCTCCTATAATTCACCCCTCCACTTT
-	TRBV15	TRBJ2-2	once	CATSRGLNGELFF	TGTGCCACCAGCAGAGGACTTAACGGGGAGCTGTTTTTT
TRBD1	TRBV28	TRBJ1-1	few	CASSSTGGESEAFF	TGTGCCAGCAGTTCAACAGGGGGCGAATCTGAAGCTTTCTTT
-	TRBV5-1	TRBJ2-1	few	CASSLGSGDPFF	TGCGCCAGCAGCTTGGGTTCAGGGGATCCGTTCTTC
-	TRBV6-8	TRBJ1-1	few	CASNPAVGLNTEAFF	TGTGCCAGCAACCCCGCAGTCGGGCTGAACACTGAAGCTTTCTTT
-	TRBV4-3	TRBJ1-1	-	CASSQDRVFTEAFF	TGCGCCAGCAGCCAAGACAGGGTATTCACTGAAGCTTTCTTT
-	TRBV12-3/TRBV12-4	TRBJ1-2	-	CASSLSTVDGYTF	TGTGCCAGCAGTTTAAGCACGGTAGATGGCTACACCTTC
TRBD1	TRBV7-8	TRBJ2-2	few	CASSHHRDRGRAGELFF	TGTGCCAGCAGCCACCACCGGGACAGGGGTCGAGCCGGGGAGCTGTTTTTT
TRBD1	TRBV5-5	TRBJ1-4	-	CASSLGQGGGKLFF	TGTGCCAGCAGCTTGGGACAGGGCGGTGGTAAACTGTTTTTT
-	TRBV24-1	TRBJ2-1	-	CATSEPPPGQVSYNEQFF	TGTGCCACCAGTGAGCCGCCGCCGGGACAAGTCTCCTACAATGAGCAGTTCTTC
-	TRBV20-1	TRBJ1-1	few	CSAVKMVLTEAFF	TGCAGTGCGGTAAAGATGGTTTTAACTGAAGCTTTCTTT
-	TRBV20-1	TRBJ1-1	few	CSARDLQRPSLEAFF	TGCAGTGCTAGAGATTTGCAGAGGCCTTCACTGGAAGCTTTCTTT
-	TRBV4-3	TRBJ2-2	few	CASSQESRGTGELFF	TGCGCCAGCAGCCAAGAGTCGAGAGGGACCGGGGAGCTGTTTTTT
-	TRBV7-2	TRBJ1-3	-	CASSLRGRIGNTIYF	TGTGCCAGCAGCTTAAGAGGGAGGATTGGAAACACCATATATTTT
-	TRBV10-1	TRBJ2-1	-	CASGTGLGEQFF	TGCGCCAGCGGAACCGGGCTGGGTGAGCAGTTCTTC
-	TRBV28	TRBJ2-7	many	CASSPGPNAGEQYF	TGTGCCAGCAGTCCGGGCCCCAATGCGGGCGAGCAGTACTTC
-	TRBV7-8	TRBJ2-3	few	CASSLVGTLNLTDTQYF	TGTGCCAGCAGCTTAGTTGGGACTTTAAATCTCACAGATACGCAGTATTTT
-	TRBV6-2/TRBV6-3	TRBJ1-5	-	CASSDYREQPQHF	TGTGCCAGCAGTGACTACAGGGAACAGCCCCAGCATTTT
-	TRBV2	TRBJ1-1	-	CAILAENTEAFF	TGTGCCATCCTGGCGGAGAACACTGAAGCTTTCTTT